The rows below give T cell receptor beta chains drawn from one sample of a study of molecular identifiers for immune sequencing clone quantification. Via MiXCR, TCRdb re-called the PCR reads, giving one row per CDR3 protein. The sample holds around 460,000 distinct CDR3 sequences, 20% to 25% seen once. Sample: naive CD8+ T cells from blood, with Jurkat cell RNA spiked in. The receptors stem from a human donor in good health. Some libraries in this study had Jurkat cell RNA spiked in. CDR3s include the opening cysteine and the closing phenylalanine or tryptophan. Each record gives: CDR3 DNA, CDR3 protein, V gene, clone size, D gene, J gene. A D gene is named only where the DNA matches it firmly. A clone size is listed for some rows: how often the clone was seen (once, few, many), or a class if it is expanded.

TGTGCCTGGAGCAGGGGAATCCACGAGCAGTACTTC CAWSRGIHEQYF TRBV30 NA NA TRBJ2-7
TGCAGTGCTAGAGATCGTGGCGGGACCTTCTCTGGGGCCAACGTCCTGACTTTC CSARDRGGTFSGANVLTF TRBV20-1 many NA TRBJ2-6
TGTGCCAGCAGTTTAACCCTACTTCGGGTCACCGGGGAGCTGTTTTTT CASSLTLLRVTGELFF TRBV12-3/TRBV12-4 NA NA TRBJ2-2
TGTGCCAGCAGCCCCGAGGGGGGGCCACTGACCACTGAAGCTTTCTTT CASSPEGGPLTTEAFF TRBV7-9 many NA TRBJ1-1
TGCGCCAGCAGCCTAACGAGGGACAGTCCCTACGAGCAGTACTTC CASSLTRDSPYEQYF TRBV4-1 few TRBD1 TRBJ2-7
TGTGCCAGCAGCGAAAGTATAGCGGTTGAGCAGTACTTC CASSESIAVEQYF TRBV7-9 few NA TRBJ2-7
TGTGCCAGCAGTTTAGTGGAGGGTCAGCTGAACACTGAAGCTTTCTTT CASSLVEGQLNTEAFF TRBV12-3/TRBV12-4 few NA TRBJ1-1
TGTGCCAGCAGCTTAGCCGGGGACAGTAGCTCCTACGAGCAGTACTTC CASSLAGDSSSYEQYF TRBV11-2 many TRBD1 TRBJ2-7
TGCAGCGTAGTTTTGAGAGGAGGGTCCTACAATGAGCAGTTCTTC CSVVLRGGSYNEQFF TRBV29-1 few NA TRBJ2-1
TGCGCCAGCAGCCAAGAACCCGGGAGTGTATACAATGAGCAGTTCTTC CASSQEPGSVYNEQFF TRBV4-1 NA NA TRBJ2-1
TGTGCCTGGAGTGCTACCCAGCGGGGACCCTTGTACCAAGAGACCCAGTACTTC CAWSATQRGPLYQETQYF TRBV30 NA TRBD2 TRBJ2-5
TGTGCCAGCAGCCGGGGGGCAACGGGACGGAACTATGGCTACACCTTC CASSRGATGRNYGYTF TRBV12-3/TRBV12-4 few NA TRBJ1-2
TGCAGTGCTAGAGAGACTAGCGGGGCCTTCTCCTACGAGCAGTACTTC CSARETSGAFSYEQYF TRBV20-1 few TRBD2 TRBJ2-7
TGTGCCAGTAGTACATATGGGACTGAGCAGTACTTC CASSTYGTEQYF TRBV19 few NA TRBJ2-7
TGTGCCAGCAGCCGGACTAGCGGCTCCTACGAGCAGTACTTC CASSRTSGSYEQYF TRBV5-6 few TRBD2 TRBJ2-7
TGCGCCAGCAGCCAAGTCCAGGAGAGCTCCTACGAGCAGTACTTC CASSQVQESSYEQYF TRBV4-3 many NA TRBJ2-7
TGCAGCGTTGAATCCCAGCGGGAGTGGTCCTACAATGAGCAGTTCTTC CSVESQREWSYNEQFF TRBV29-1 many TRBD2 TRBJ2-1
TGTGCCAGCAGCAAAGGGGGTTACTCCTACGAGCAGTACTTC CASSKGGYSYEQYF TRBV7-6 few NA TRBJ2-7
TGTGCCAGCAGTTTAGGGGACAGGTCGAAGTTCTTC CASSLGDRSKFF TRBV12-3/TRBV12-4 few TRBD1 TRBJ2-1
TGTGCCAGCAGCCCCGTGTTGGAGGAACCGAACACTGAAGCTTTCTTT CASSPVLEEPNTEAFF TRBV7-9 NA NA TRBJ1-1
TGTGCCAGCAGCTTTGAGGGACCTGCCGAGCAGTACTTC CASSFEGPAEQYF TRBV5-4 few NA TRBJ2-7
TGTGCCTGGAGTCAGGGGTCTTTGGAGCAGTACTTC CAWSQGSLEQYF TRBV30 many NA TRBJ2-7
TGTGCCATCAGTGAGTCTGGACAGGGTAATGAAAAACTGTTTTTT CAISESGQGNEKLFF TRBV10-3 few TRBD1 TRBJ1-4
TGTGCCAGCAGCATACCGAGTGGGCCCCGCACAGATACGCAGTATTTT CASSIPSGPRTDTQYF TRBV13 many NA TRBJ2-3
TGCGCCAGCAGCCAAGACCTAGCCGGTATCACAGATACGCAGTATTTT CASSQDLAGITDTQYF TRBV4-3 many NA TRBJ2-3
TGTGCCAGCAGTGCCCTCGACCCCCTGTTGGCTTTCTTT CASSALDPLLAFF TRBV27 many NA TRBJ1-1
TGCGCCAGCAGCCAAGTAGGTCTCGGCACAGATACGCAGTATTTT CASSQVGLGTDTQYF TRBV4-3 NA NA TRBJ2-3
TGTGCTAGCAGCTTATTCTCGGGCAAGAACACCGGGGAGCTGTTTTTT CASSLFSGKNTGELFF TRBV7-7 many NA TRBJ2-2
TGTGCCAGCGGCTACATCCAGCTAGGACAGAATCTAGATGGCTACACCTTC CASGYIQLGQNLDGYTF TRBV7-8 few NA TRBJ1-2
TGTGCCAGCAGCTTCGGGACTAGCGCCCCGAACACCGGGGAGCTGTTTTTT CASSFGTSAPNTGELFF TRBV11-2 NA TRBD2 TRBJ2-2
TGCGCCACGTATGGGACAGGGACCGGGGAGCTGTTTTTT CATYGTGTGELFF TRBV10-2 many TRBD1 TRBJ2-2
TGCGCCAGCAGCCTCTTAGAGGGAGCCGGGACAGGGATATACGAGCAGTACTTC CASSLLEGAGTGIYEQYF TRBV4-1 many TRBD1 TRBJ2-7
TGTGCCAGCAGTTTCCAGTCGAGCGGGGCAGATACGCAGTATTTT CASSFQSSGADTQYF TRBV27 few TRBD2 TRBJ2-3
TGTGCCAGTAGTATTGACAGGGGGCGACAGCCCCAGCATTTT CASSIDRGRQPQHF TRBV19 many TRBD1 TRBJ1-5
TGCGCCAGCAGCCAAGAGGCAGGGGCTGGGTCCCAACCACAAGAGACCCAGTACTTC CASSQEAGAGSQPQETQYF TRBV4-3 few NA TRBJ2-5